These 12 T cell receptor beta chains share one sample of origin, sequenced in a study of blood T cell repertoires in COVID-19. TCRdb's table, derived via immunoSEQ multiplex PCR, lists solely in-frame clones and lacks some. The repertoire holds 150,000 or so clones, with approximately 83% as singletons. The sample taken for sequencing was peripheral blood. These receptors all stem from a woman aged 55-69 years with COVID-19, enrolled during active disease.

CDR3 sequence reads: CASSWTSGRSEQYF. CDR3 DNA: TGTGCCAGCAGTTGGACTAGCGGGAGAAGTGAGCAGTACTTC. This chain uses TRBV6-5 with TRBJ2-7, with TRBD2 identical over 13 bases. Per the germline V gene, CDR1 is MNHEY and CDR2 is SVGAGI. The J segment lost 7 bases and the V segment lost 4 bases, leaving 4 bases of the junction unmatched. The CDR3 contains 14 residues.

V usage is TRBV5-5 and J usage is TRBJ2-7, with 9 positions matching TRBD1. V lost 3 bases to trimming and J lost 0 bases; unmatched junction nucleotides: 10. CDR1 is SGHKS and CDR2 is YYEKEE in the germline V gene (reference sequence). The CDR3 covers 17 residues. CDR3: CASSWGPGQGFSYEQYV. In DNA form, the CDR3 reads TGTGCCAGCAGCTGGGGTCCGGGACAGGGCTTCTCCTACGAGCAGTACGTC.

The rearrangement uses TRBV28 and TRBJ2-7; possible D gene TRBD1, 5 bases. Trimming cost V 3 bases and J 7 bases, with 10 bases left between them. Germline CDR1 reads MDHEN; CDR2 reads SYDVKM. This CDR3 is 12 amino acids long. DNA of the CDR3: TGTGCCAGCAGTTTGGGGCTGGGGGAGCAGTACGTC. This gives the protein CASSLGLGEQYV.

The CDR3 is CASSYTSRATQPQHF. CDR3 bases: TGTGCCAGCAGTTACACTTCGAGGGCCACTCAGCCCCAGCATTTT. J is TRBJ1-5 and V is TRBV6-2 or TRBV6-3; D uncertain. Looked up from germline, CDR1 is MNHEY and CDR2 is SVGEGT. The CDR3 extends over 15 amino acids. V was shortened by 2 bases and J by 6 bases, with 14 bases between the two germline ends.

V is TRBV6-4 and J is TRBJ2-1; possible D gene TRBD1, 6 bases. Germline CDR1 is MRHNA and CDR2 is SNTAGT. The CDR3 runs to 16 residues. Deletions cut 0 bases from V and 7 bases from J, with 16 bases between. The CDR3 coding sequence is TGTGCCAGCAGTGACTCGTACAGGGCGGCGGAAAATGAGCAGTTCTTC. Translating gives CASSDSYRAAENEQFF.

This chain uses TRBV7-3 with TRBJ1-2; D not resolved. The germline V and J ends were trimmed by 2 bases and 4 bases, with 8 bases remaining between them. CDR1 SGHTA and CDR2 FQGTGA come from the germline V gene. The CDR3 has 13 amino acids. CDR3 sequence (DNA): TGTGCCAGCAGCTTACAGGAGGGCTATGGCTACACCTTC. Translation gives CASSLQEGYGYTF.

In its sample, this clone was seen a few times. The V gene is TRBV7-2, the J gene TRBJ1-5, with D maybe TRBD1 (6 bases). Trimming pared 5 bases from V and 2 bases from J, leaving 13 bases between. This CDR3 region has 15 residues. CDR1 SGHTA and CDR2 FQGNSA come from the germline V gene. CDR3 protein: CASSTQTGRNQPQHF. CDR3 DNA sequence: TGTGCCAGCAGCACCCAAACAGGGCGCAATCAGCCCCAGCATTTT.

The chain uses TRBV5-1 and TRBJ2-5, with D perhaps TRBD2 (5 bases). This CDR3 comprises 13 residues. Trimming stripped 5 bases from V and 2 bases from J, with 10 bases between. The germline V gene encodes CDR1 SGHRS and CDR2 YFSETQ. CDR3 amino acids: CASSQRGQETQYF. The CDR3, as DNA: TGCGCCAGCAGTCAGCGAGGGCAAGAGACCCAGTACTTC.

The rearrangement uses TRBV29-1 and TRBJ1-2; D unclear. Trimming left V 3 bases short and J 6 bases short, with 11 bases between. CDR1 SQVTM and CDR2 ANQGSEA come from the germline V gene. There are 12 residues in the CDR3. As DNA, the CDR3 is TGCAGCGTTGAGAGTCTGACTCATGGCTACACCTTC. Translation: CSVESLTHGYTF.

The CDR3 region has the DNA TGTGCCAGCAGCCAAGTGGCAGGCGGGGGTGGCTACACCTTC. Translating gives CASSQVAGGGGYTF. The genes are TRBV3-1 (or the pseudogene TRBV3-2) and TRBJ1-2, with D maybe TRBD1 (5 bases). Trimming took 1 base from V and 7 from J, leaving 13 bases between them. The CDR3 is 14 amino acids. The V gene's germline CDR1 is LGHDT and CDR2 YNNKEL (reference sequence).

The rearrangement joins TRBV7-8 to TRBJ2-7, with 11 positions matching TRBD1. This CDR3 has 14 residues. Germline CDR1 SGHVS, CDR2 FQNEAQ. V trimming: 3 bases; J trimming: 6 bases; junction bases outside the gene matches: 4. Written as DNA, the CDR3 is TGTGCCAGCAGCTTCCGGACAGGGGGCGGCGAGCAGTACTTC. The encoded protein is CASSFRTGGGEQYF.

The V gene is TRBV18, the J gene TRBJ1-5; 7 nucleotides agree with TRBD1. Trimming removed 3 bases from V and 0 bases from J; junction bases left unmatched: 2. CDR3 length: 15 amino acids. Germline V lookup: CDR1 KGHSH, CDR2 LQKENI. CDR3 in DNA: TGTGCCAGCTCACCCCGGGACAGTAGCAATCAGCCCCAGCATTTT. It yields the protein CASSPRDSSNQPQHF.